The rows below give T cell receptor beta chains drawn from one sample of a study of blood T cell repertoires in COVID-19. Repertoires were generated with immunoSEQ multiplex PCR, while TCRdb's copy carries only in-frame clones and drops some. The table shows tens of thousands of clones, with roughly 85% occurring only once. Sequences were obtained from peripheral blood. These receptors were collected from a human donor in a cohort sampled during active COVID-19. CDR3s leave out the opening cysteine and the closing phenylalanine or tryptophan. The order of the fields is clone size, V gene, CDR3 protein. Clone size is shown for a subset of rows, as once, few, many or a class of expanded clone.

. TRBV7-2 ASSKQGGGMNTEAF
. TRBV20-1 SASDRLVTGTDTQY
few TRBV7-9 ASSGARRTEAF
. TRBV4-3 ASSQDWGEAF
. TRBV6-5 ASSRLAGVRDEQF
once TRBV6-2/TRBV6-3 ASSLETGETQY
. TRBV7-9 ASSLKTGPDTQY
. TRBV19 ASSTPFPDRGQETQY
once TRBV6-2/TRBV6-3 ASSKQGARNTEAF
. TRBV19 ASSPETPGTDTQY
once TRBV5-1 ASSLTGAYNEQF
. TRBV5-1 ASSFSGRAALYEQY
. TRBV7-2 ASSFGVQRGGRNEQF
. TRBV2 ASSEIGLAKADTQY
. TRBV5-1 ASSLDLADTYEQY
. TRBV19 ASSFTGDNQPQH
once TRBV12-3/TRBV12-4 ASSSGAEAF
. TRBV5-6 ASSQGQYNSPLH
. TRBV6-2/TRBV6-3 ASNPQTRNYGYT
. TRBV7-3 ASSLGLAGGQAQY
. TRBV7-2 ASSLSGDTEAF
few TRBV11-2 ASSLGQGAGNTIY
. TRBV11-2 ASSLGANEQF
. TRBV5-1 ASSLGSQGGNQPQH
. TRBV7-8 ASSPRGSSYNEQF
. TRBV7-8 ASGLQGEEKLF
once TRBV27 ASSPSSGRRDPNSGANVLT
. TRBV7-2 ASSLLVRGSPLH
. TRBV7-2 ASSPGTSGGFEQF
. TRBV28 ASSRTGTSDKSHDYEQY
. TRBV11-3 ASSSAGGYTDTQY
. TRBV4-3 ASSQRTGNSPLH
. TRBV5-4 ASSFWPKKNEQF
. TRBV5-5 ASSLRRHGTGVTGELF
. TRBV28 ASNQRSGLADNEQF
. TRBV7-8 ASSPHRLPRGAQGYT
few TRBV4-3 ASSQDGQGIYEQY
. TRBV15 ATAGFAGANVLT
. TRBV5-1 ASSPTGTSGSYEQY
. TRBV29-1 SVVLPTGPSGNTIY
. TRBV7-2 ASSFLSGTDTQY
. TRBV18 ASSWTSGSTDTQY
. TRBV13 ASSQLAGGGAGELF
. TRBV12-5 ASGAHGTDNEQF
. TRBV4-3 ASSQESGAGRVLT
. TRBV19 ASSIGARNTEAF
. TRBV27 ASSWDTLRHNEQF
. TRBV2 ASSATRLAVNEQF
. TRBV3-1/TRBV3-2 ASSKQGADEQY
. TRBV18 ASSPRGTASTDTQY
. TRBV2 ASSTPGAALYEQY
. TRBV30 ALGPPVGDTQY
. TRBV7-8 ASSLATMTDTQY
. TRBV6-4 ASSATSGTYEQY
. TRBV7-2 ASSFDGLSGNTIY
. TRBV28 ASSLEAGVGDTQY
. TRBV5-1 ASSKTGLGSSTDTQY